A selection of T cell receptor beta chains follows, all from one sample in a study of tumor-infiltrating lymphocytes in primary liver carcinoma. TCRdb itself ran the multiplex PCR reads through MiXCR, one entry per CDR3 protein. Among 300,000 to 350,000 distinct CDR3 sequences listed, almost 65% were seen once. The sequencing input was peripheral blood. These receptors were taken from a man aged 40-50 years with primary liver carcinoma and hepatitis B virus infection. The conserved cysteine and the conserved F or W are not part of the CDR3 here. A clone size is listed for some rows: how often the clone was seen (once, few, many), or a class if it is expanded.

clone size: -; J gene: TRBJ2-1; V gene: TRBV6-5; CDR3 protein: ASSYSPTSRRPYYNEQF
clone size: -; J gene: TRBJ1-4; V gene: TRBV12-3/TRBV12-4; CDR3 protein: ASNEGVGEKLF
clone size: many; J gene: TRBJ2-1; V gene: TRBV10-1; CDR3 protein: ATQGANNEQF
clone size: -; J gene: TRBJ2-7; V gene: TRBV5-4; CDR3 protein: ASSAMTRNEQY
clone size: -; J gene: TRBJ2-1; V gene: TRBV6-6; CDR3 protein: ASSKAGRAAGLF
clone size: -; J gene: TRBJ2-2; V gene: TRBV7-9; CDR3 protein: ASRPSGQVTTGELF
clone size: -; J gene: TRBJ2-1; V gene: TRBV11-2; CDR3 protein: ATGQDISYNEQL
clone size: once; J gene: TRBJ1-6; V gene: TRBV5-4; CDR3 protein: ASSLERLDSPLH
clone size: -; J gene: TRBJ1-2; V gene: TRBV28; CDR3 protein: ASSPTPIDYGYT
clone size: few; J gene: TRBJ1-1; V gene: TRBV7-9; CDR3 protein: ASSLATGAAF
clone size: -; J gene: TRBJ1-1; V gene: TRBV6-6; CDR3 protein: ASSYRRTGGSTEAF